These 27 T cell receptor gamma chains came from one sample sequenced in a study of human gamma delta and Vdelta1 T cells. TCRdb called clones anew from the PCR reads with CATT. The sample yields nearly 3,000 gamma-chain clones, roughly 5.4% seen once. The specimen sequenced was naive CD27+ Vdelta1 gamma-delta T cells from blood. The receptors originated from a human donor in good health.

This clone was seen only a few times. One junction end disagrees with the germline gene, perhaps due to a read error. The chain employs TRGV9 and TRGJ1 or TRGJ2. In germline, CDR1 is GITISATS, CDR2 ISYDGTV (reference sequence). The CDR3 is 12 amino acids. CDR3 sequence (DNA): TGTGCCTTGGGGGAGGTGCATTATAAGAAAGTCTTT. This gives the protein CALGEVHYKKVF.

This clone was picked up a small number of times. A far bigger clonotype differs at one base, so this is likely a read error. The same CDR3 is also encoded by other DNA sequences in this sample. V and J are TRGV9 and TRGJ1 or TRGJ2. From germline, CDR1 is GITISATS and CDR2 ISYDGTV (reference sequence). This CDR3 spans 12 amino acids. CDR3 nucleotides: TGTGCCCTGTGGGCTAATTATTATAAGAAACTCTTT. Translating gives CALWANYYKKLF.

Of note for this clone: A far larger clone lies a single base away; this is likely a read error. Within the sample, other DNA sequences also encode this same CDR3. The chain uses TRGV9 and TRGJ1 or TRGJ2. The length of the CDR3 is 12 residues. Germline V gene data show CDR1 as GITISATS and CDR2 as ISYDGTV (reference sequence). The DNA for the CDR3 is TGCGCCTTGTGGGCTAATTATTATAAGAAACTCTTT. It is translated as CALWANYYKKLF.

This clone turned up a few times. At residue 14, the TCRdb protein and translated DNA are inconsistent; the protein given comes from the DNA. The V and J genes are TRGV3 and TRGJ1 or TRGJ2. This CDR3 is built from 16 residues. Germline V gives CDR1 VTNTFY, CDR2 YDVSTARD (reference sequence). CDR3 in amino acids: CATWDRVHQWVDKRLF. The CDR3 bases are TGTGCCACCTGGGACAGGGTACATCAGTGGGTAGATAAGAGACTCTTT.

This clone was picked up a small number of times. Translating this DNA gives a protein that differs at residue 3 from the TCRdb one, which belongs to a much larger clone; a read error is likely, and the protein shown is this translation. This chain links TRGV9 with TRGJ1 or TRGJ2. Looked up from germline, CDR1 is GITISATS and CDR2 is ISYDGTV (reference sequence). There are 11 residues in the CDR3. CDR3 sequence (DNA): TGTGCCTGGTGGGAGGACCGAAAGAAACTCTTT. This encodes CAWWEDRKKLF.

The table lists this clone with a count of one. No V segment was called; the J segment is TRGJ1 or TRGJ2. This CDR3 is 13 amino acids long. The CDR3 coding sequence is TGTGCCACCTGGGCCGCTGGGTATTATAAGACACTCTTT. The encoded protein is CATWAAGYYKTLF.

This clone was detected only a few times. The amino acid sequence in TCRdb belongs to a much larger clone and departs from this DNA's translation at residues 6 and 11, likely a sequencing read error; the sequence shown is translated from the DNA. The rearrangement joins TRGV9 to TRGJ1 or TRGJ2. In germline, CDR1 is GITISATS, CDR2 ISYDGTV (reference sequence). This CDR3 has 14 amino acids. The CDR3 sequence: CALWEARRYYRKLF. Written as DNA, the CDR3 is TGTGCCTTGTGGGAGGCGCGTCGTTATTATAGGAAACTCTTT.

By sample fraction, this clone is medium-sized. This sample includes further DNA sequences coding for the same CDR3. The chain combines TRGV8 with TRGJ1 or TRGJ2. Trimming took 0 bases from V and 7 from J; bases not matched to a gene: 6. Germline V lookup: CDR1 VENAVY, CDR2 YDSYNSRV. The length of the CDR3 is 13 residues. The CDR3 DNA follows: TGTGCCACCTGGGATAGGCCTTACTATAAGAAACTCTTT. Encoded protein: CATWDRPYYKKLF.

As concerns this clone: TCRdb pairs this DNA with a much larger clone's protein that differs at residue 5, likely a read error; the protein shown was translated from the DNA. This chain links TRGV9 with TRGJ1 or TRGJ2. Germline V gene sequence: CDR1 GITISATS, CDR2 ISYDGTV (reference sequence). With 9 bases clipped from V and 0 bases from J, the junction kept 5 bases outside the gene matches. The CDR3 loop spans 12 amino acids. In DNA form, the CDR3 reads TGTGCCTTGGAGTTGAATTATTATAAGAAACTCTTT. As protein: CALELNYYKKLF.

This clone was recorded a few times. TCRdb's listed protein matches a much larger clone and diverges from this DNA's translation at residue 7, likely through a read error; the protein shown comes from the DNA. This chain links TRGV9 with TRGJ1 or TRGJ2. Germline values: CDR1 GITISATS, CDR2 ISYDGTV (reference sequence). V shed 3 bases, J shed 2 bases, and the junction held 4 bases outside the gene matches. There are 13 residues in the CDR3. CDR3 sequence reads: CALWENDYYKKLF. The CDR3 bases are TGTGCCTTGTGGGAGAATGATTATTATAAGAAACTCTTT.

As to this clone: TCRdb pairs this DNA with a much larger clone's protein that differs at residue 6, likely a read error; the protein shown was translated from the DNA. The chain is built from TRGV9 and TRGJP1. Germline CDR1 and CDR2: GITISATS and ISYDGTV (reference sequence). V lost 10 bases to trimming and J lost 3 bases; unmatched junction nucleotides: 11. This CDR3 spans 14 amino acids. The CDR3 DNA follows: TGTGCCTTCAGTCCGCCCGCCACTGGTTGGTTCAAGATATTT. It specifies CAFSPPATGWFKIF.

Of note for this clone: The TCRdb protein, from a much larger clone, departs from this DNA's translation at residue 10, likely by read error; the protein shown derives from the DNA. V is TRGV5 and J is TRGJ1 or TRGJ2. Looked up from germline, CDR1 is VINAFY and CDR2 is YDVSNSKD. CDR3 length equals 13 residues. V shed 0 bases, J shed 12 bases, and the junction held 11 bases outside the gene matches. Here the CDR3 DNA reads TGTGCCACCTGGGACAGGCTACGTTATCCGAAACTCTTT. Amino acids: CATWDRLRYPKLF.

Of note for this clone: One end of the junction fails to match germline, which may point to a read error. The same CDR3 is also encoded by other DNA sequences in this sample. The chain employs TRGV5 and TRGJ1 or TRGJ2. Germline-derived CDR1 and CDR2 are VINAFY and YDVSNSKD. The CDR3 is 13 residues long. The CDR3 sequence: CATWDRRGLKKLF. CDR3 nucleotides: TGTGCCACCTGGGACAGGCGGGGTCTTAAGAAGCTATTT.

Worth noting for this clone: Since a much larger clone is just one base distant, this may be a read error. The chain carries TRGV3 and TRGJ1 or TRGJ2. The CDR3 runs to 14 residues. Germline loops: CDR1 VTNTFY, CDR2 YDVSTARD (reference sequence). The CDR3 DNA sequence: TGCGCCACCTGGGACGGGCCATGGCATTATAAGAAACTCTTT. It codes for CATWDGPWHYKKLF.

On this clone: A read error may be the cause here, since a much bigger clone is one base away. In the same sample, other DNA sequences code for this CDR3. The J gene is TRGJ1 or TRGJ2, the V gene TRGV5. This CDR3 is built from 13 residues. Germline assignment: CDR1 VINAFY and CDR2 YDVSNSKD. CDR3 in amino acids: CATWDRGYYKKLF. The CDR3 DNA reads TGTGCCACCTGGGACAGGGGTTATTATAAGAAACTATTT.

This clone was counted between two and nine times. The TCRdb protein comes from a much larger clone and disagrees with this DNA's translation at residue 5, likely due to a read error; the protein given here is derived from the DNA. The chain is built from TRGV9 and TRGJ1 or TRGJ2. The germline V gene encodes CDR1 GITISATS and CDR2 ISYDGTV (reference sequence). Unmatched junction bases numbered 14, after V lost 5 bases and J lost 7 bases. The CDR3 runs 14 residues. The CDR3 reads CALWGLRLGYKKLF. As DNA, the CDR3 is TGTGCCTTGTGGGGGCTGCGGTTAGGATATAAGAAACTCTTT.

This clone is labeled medium-sized. The rearrangement links TRGV2 to TRGJP2. V was clipped by 5 bases and J by 3 bases; unmatched bases: 0. This CDR3 has 12 amino acids. Germline V gives CDR1 EGSNGY, CDR2 YDSYNSKV. The CDR3 DNA reads as TGTGCCACCTGGGGTAGTGATTGGATCAAGACGTTT. Amino acids: CATWGSDWIKTF.

This clone was recorded a few times. Translating this DNA gives a protein that differs at residue 4 from the TCRdb one, which belongs to a much larger clone; a read error is likely, and the protein shown is this translation. The chain couples TRGV3 to TRGJ1 or TRGJ2. The CDR3 is made up of 12 amino acids. CDR1 is VTNTFY and CDR2 is YDVSTARD in the germline V gene (reference sequence). This CDR3 is CATLDRLDKKLF. The DNA for the CDR3 is TGTGCCACCTTGGACAGGCTAGATAAGAAACTCTTT.

This clone was seen more than once but under ten times. The V call is TRGV3, the J call TRGJ1 or TRGJ2. After removal of 1 base from V and 6 bases from J, the junction contained 12 bases not matched to a gene. Germline CDR1 reads VTNTFY; CDR2 reads YDVSTARD (reference sequence). The CDR3 consists of 15 residues. The CDR3 DNA reads TGTGCCACCTGGGACAGACCTATTCGACGTTATAAGAAACTCTTT. Translated, it gives CATWDRPIRRYKKLF.

A note on this clone: One junction end does not reproduce the germline sequence, and a read error may be involved. The chain uses TRGV9 and TRGJ1 or TRGJ2. The germline CDR1 and CDR2 sequences are GITISATS and ISYDGTV (reference sequence). The CDR3 spans 13 residues. CDR3 sequence (DNA): TGTGCCTTGTGGGAGGCCCGTTATTATAAGAAAATATTT. As protein: CALWEARYYKKIF.

This clone occurred a few times. The protein TCRdb lists belongs to a much larger clone and differs from this DNA's translation at residue 3, which points to a read error; the protein shown is made from the DNA. The rearrangement joins TRGV3 to TRGJ1 or TRGJ2. Germline matching of the DNA provided the J gene here, since TCRdb leaves it blank. This CDR3 region has 14 residues. In germline, CDR1 is VTNTFY, CDR2 YDVSTARD (reference sequence). The DNA of the CDR3 is TGTGCCGCCTGGGACAGGCGGGGTTATTATAAGAAACTCTTT. This codes for CAAWDRRGYYKKLF.

Of note for this clone: An end of the junction differs from the germline gene, which may be a read error. Additional DNA sequences in this sample encode the identical CDR3. This sequence joins TRGV9 and TRGJ1 or TRGJ2. The CDR3 spans 11 residues. Germline-derived CDR1 and CDR2 are GITISATS and ISYDGTV (reference sequence). The CDR3: CAWWEAYKKLF. DNA of the CDR3: TGTGCCTGGTGGGAGGCTTATAAGAAACTATTT.

In its sample, this clone was seen a few times. The sample has other DNA sequences that encode this CDR3 too. The gene calls are TRGV3 and TRGJ1 or TRGJ2. CDR3 length equals 14 residues. The V gene's germline CDR1 is VTNTFY and CDR2 YDVSTARD (reference sequence). With 0 bases clipped from V and 0 bases from J, the junction kept 2 bases outside the gene matches. CDR3 loop: CATWDRRNYYKKLF. The CDR3 DNA reads as TGTGCCACCTGGGACAGGAGGAATTATTATAAGAAACTCTTT.

Turning to this clone: Its ends do not fully match the called genes, so a read error is possible. V usage is TRGV3 and J usage is TRGJ1 or TRGJ2. This CDR3 has 10 amino acids. The germline V gene encodes CDR1 VTNTFY and CDR2 YDVSTARD (reference sequence). The CDR3 is CASCDSKKIF. CDR3 nucleotides: TGTGCCTCCTGTGACAGTAAGAAAATCTTT.

A word on this clone: The protein recorded in TCRdb matches a much larger clone and deviates from this DNA's translation at residue 3, suggesting a read error; the protein here is obtained by translating the DNA. The genes are TRGV9 and TRGJ1 or TRGJ2. Germline values: CDR1 GITISATS, CDR2 ISYDGTV (reference sequence). The CDR3 runs 11 residues. This CDR3 is CAVWEPAKKLF. The CDR3 bases are TGTGCCGTGTGGGAGCCGGCTAAGAAACTCTTT.

In its sample, this clone ranks as medium-sized. Other DNA sequences in this sample translate to the same CDR3. This chain connects TRGV2 to TRGJ1 or TRGJ2. Germline V gives CDR1 EGSNGY, CDR2 YDSYNSKV. V lost 0 bases, J lost 4 bases, and 6 bases stayed unmatched. This CDR3 comprises 14 residues. CDR3: CATWDGRGYYKKLF. CDR3 bases: TGTGCCACCTGGGACGGGCGCGGGTATTATAAGAAACTCTTT.

The sample holds a few counts of this clone. This chain links TRGV4 with TRGJ1 or TRGJ2. The CDR3 loop spans 12 amino acids. The germline gives CDR1 EGSTGY, CDR2 YDSYTSSV. The ends lost 5 bases at V and 6 bases at J; junction bases unmatched: 7. CDR3 nucleotide sequence: TGTGCCACCTGGGCCCAACGTTATAAGAAACTCTTT. Its protein is CATWAQRYKKLF.